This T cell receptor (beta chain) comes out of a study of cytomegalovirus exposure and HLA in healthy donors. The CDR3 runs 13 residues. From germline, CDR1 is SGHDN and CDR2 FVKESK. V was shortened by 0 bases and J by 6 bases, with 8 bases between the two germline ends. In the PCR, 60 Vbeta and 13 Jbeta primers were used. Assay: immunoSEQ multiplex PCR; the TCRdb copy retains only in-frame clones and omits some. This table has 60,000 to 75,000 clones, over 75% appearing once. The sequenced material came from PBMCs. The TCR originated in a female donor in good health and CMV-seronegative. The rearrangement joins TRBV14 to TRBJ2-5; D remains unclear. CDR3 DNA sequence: TGTGCCAGCAGCCAAGACGAGAGAAAGACCCAGTACTTC. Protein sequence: CASSQDERKTQYF.